Below are 2 T cell receptor beta chains sequenced from a single sample in a study of patients and donors after allogeneic stem cell transplantation. TCRdb redid the calling of the RT-PCR reads with MiXCR, one entry per CDR3 protein. The sample consists of 800,000 to 1,000,000 distinct CDR3 sequences, roughly 17% of them appearing once. Sequenced input: blood, either unsorted or a sorted T cell fraction (not recorded which). All receptors come from a human donor who was either an allogeneic HSCT recipient or a stem cell or donor lymphocyte infusion donor (not recorded which). It is not recorded whose cells these are; they may come from a transplant donor.

The rearrangement links TRBV12-3 or TRBV12-4 to TRBJ2-1; TRBD1 is a possible D gene (6 bases). The ends were cut back, 3 bases at V and 6 bases at J, with 21 bases in the middle. The CDR3 consists of 17 residues. CDR3 coding DNA: TGTGCCAGCAGTTTGGACCGGGGCTTAAGAGGGGGCAATGAGCAGTTCTTC. It yields the protein CASSLDRGLRGGNEQFF.

The V call is TRBV20-1, the J call TRBJ1-1; D ambiguous. The ends were cut back, 3 bases at V and 1 base at J, with 6 bases in the middle. Per germline, CDR1 DFQATT and CDR2 SNEGSKA (reference sequence). The length of the CDR3 is 12 residues. The CDR3 region is CSASHTNTEAFF. The CDR3 DNA sequence: TGCAGTGCTAGTCACACGAACACTGAAGCTTTCTTT.